The 10 T cell receptor beta chains reported below all come from one sample, sequenced in a study of cytomegalovirus exposure and HLA in healthy donors. Primers included in the PCR were 60 Vbeta and 13 Jbeta primers. Some clones are missing from TCRdb's copy, which holds only in-frame ones; the method was immunoSEQ multiplex PCR. The data show 140,000 to 150,000 clones, almost 85% seen once. Sequencing was carried out using PBMCs. Receptors originate from a woman aged 55-70 years in good health and CMV-seropositive.

The rearrangement links TRBV12-5 to TRBJ2-2, with D unclear. The CDR3 covers 15 residues. V was clipped by 4 bases and J by 5 bases, with 14 bases between them. Germline V gene lookup returns CDR1 LGHNT and CDR2 FRNRAP. Written as DNA, the CDR3 is TGTGCTAGTGGTTCAAACCAGCTCGGGACCGGGGAGCTGTTTTTT. Protein: CASGSNQLGTGELFF.

The CDR3 sequence is CASSSSGRNTGELFF. The DNA for the CDR3 is TGTGCCAGCAGCTCTAGCGGGAGGAACACCGGGGAGCTGTTTTTT. The genes are TRBV7-9 and TRBJ2-2; 10 bases are shared with TRBD2. The germline V gene has CDR1 SEHNR and CDR2 FQNEAQ (reference sequence). The ends lost 4 bases at V and 1 base at J; junction bases unmatched: 0. The length of the CDR3 is 15 residues.

CDR3 DNA sequence: TGTGCCAGCAGCCTCCTCACGAGACTTTTAACAGATACGCAGTATTTT. Its protein is CASSLLTRLLTDTQYF. The V gene is TRBV7-2, the J gene TRBJ2-3; the D is unclear. The V gene lost 5 bases and the J gene lost 3 bases, with 18 bases spanning the gap. Germline loops: CDR1 SGHTA, CDR2 FQGNSA. The CDR3 loop spans 16 amino acids.

J is TRBJ1-4 and V is TRBV28; a weak D match, TRBD1 (5 bases). Deletions cut 7 bases from V and 8 bases from J, with 11 bases between. This CDR3 comprises 12 residues. Germline CDR1 and CDR2: MDHEN and SYDVKM. The CDR3 DNA is TGTGCCAGCACCTCCGGGGGGGAAAAACTGTTTTTT. Encoded protein: CASTSGGEKLFF.

In the case of this clone: The same CDR3 arises from other DNA sequences in this sample as well. The CDR3 nucleotides read TGTGCCATCAGTGAGGGACAGGGCATATACAATGAGCAGTTCTTC. The encoded protein is CAISEGQGIYNEQFF. V usage is TRBV10-3 and J usage is TRBJ2-1; TRBD1 matches at 8 bases. The V and J ends lost 2 bases and 4 bases, in that order; junction bases with no gene match: 4. CDR1 and CDR2 from the germline V gene are ENHRY and SYGVKD. This CDR3 is 15 amino acids long.

The chain carries TRBV7-8 and TRBJ2-3; no firm D call. CDR3 length: 14 residues. Trimming cost V 2 bases and J 2 bases, with 8 bases left between them. In germline, CDR1 is SGHVS, CDR2 FQNEAQ. The CDR3 DNA sequence: TGTGCCAGCAGCTTACTGGCGGTCACAGATACGCAGTATTTT. Its protein product is CASSLLAVTDTQYF.

The CDR3 region is CASSLTGHRQPQHF. The CDR3 DNA is TGTGCCAGCAGCTTAACAGGGCACCGGCAGCCCCAGCATTTT. The genes are TRBV7-2 and TRBJ1-5; a possible D gene is TRBD1 (6 bases). V was pared by 2 bases and J by 7 bases, with 12 bases between. In germline, CDR1 is SGHTA, CDR2 FQGNSA. This CDR3 is 14 amino acids long. The full variable domain, with the rest looked up from reference TRBV7-2 and TRBJ1-5, is GAGVSQSPSNKVTEKGKDVELRCDPISGHTALYWYRQSLGQGLEFLIYFQGNSAPDKSGLPSDRFSAERTGGSVSTLTIQRTQQEDSAVYLCASSLTGHRQPQHFGDGTRLSIL.

This chain uses TRBV4-2 with TRBJ2-1, with a tentative D call TRBD2 (6 bases). Germline V gives CDR1 LGHNA, CDR2 YNFKEQ. CDR3 length: 12 amino acids. V lost 4 bases to trimming and J lost 9 bases, with 10 bases between them. CDR3 loop: CASSPSAIEQFF. The CDR3 DNA is TGTGCCAGCAGCCCTAGCGCGATTGAGCAGTTCTTC.

The chain links TRBV7-9 to TRBJ2-3; TRBD1 aligns across 9 bases. This CDR3 has 19 residues. CDR1 is SEHNR and CDR2 is FQNEAQ in the germline V gene (reference sequence). V lost 4 bases to trimming and J lost 6 bases; unmatched junction nucleotides: 20. The CDR3, as DNA: TGTGCCAGCAGCTCCTCACAAGGGACAGGGTTCTTGCGAAGGGATACGCAGTATTTT. Translated: CASSSSQGTGFLRRDTQYF. The variable domain in full, completed from reference TRBV7-9 and TRBJ2-3, reads DTGVSQNPRHKITKRGQNVTFRCDPISEHNRLYWYRQTLGQGPEFLTYFQNEAQLEKSRLLSDRFSAERPKGSFSTLEIQRTEQGDSAMYLCASSSSQGTGFLRRDTQYFGPGTRLTVL.

V and J are TRBV5-6 and TRBJ2-7, with 8 nucleotides matching TRBD1. J was trimmed by 4 bases and V by 2 bases; bases with no gene match: 8. CDR1 and CDR2 (germline): SGHDT, YYEEEE. The CDR3 length is 15 residues. The CDR3 sequence: CASSLSGTGWYEQYF. Written as DNA, the CDR3 is TGTGCCAGCAGCTTATCCGGGACAGGCTGGTACGAGCAGTACTTC.